The next 12 T cell receptor beta chains were all read from a single sample in a study of human T cells and chemical hapten exposure. Time point defined: patch test 1, 2 weeks after DPC sensitization. The treatment was: therapeutic diphenylcyclopropenone sensitization with weekly scalp DPC. TCRdb re-analysed the RACE reads in MiXCR, keeping a single row per CDR3 protein. In the table there are tens of thousands of distinct CDR3 sequences, approximately 10% of which are singletons. This sample comprised whole blood, obtained in connection with sensitization to the hapten diphenylcyclopropenone (DPC). Receptor source: a woman in her 50s with alopecia areata. Some clones in this sample may be carry-over from other donors' samples.

The rearrangement uses TRBV11-2 and TRBJ2-4; D is uncertain. V was pared by 4 bases and J by 4 bases, with 11 bases between. The CDR3 has 14 amino acids. CDR1 SGHAT and CDR2 FQNNGV come from the germline V gene. CDR3 sequence reads: CASSSGRTKNIQYF. CDR3 coding DNA: TGTGCCAGCAGCTCCGGACGCACGAAAAACATTCAGTACTTC. The full variable domain, completed using reference TRBV11-2 and TRBJ2-4, is EAGVAQSPRYKIIEKRQSVAFWCNPISGHATLYWYQQILGQGPKLLIQFQNNGVVDDSQLPKDRFSAERLKGVDSTLKIQPAKLEDSAVYLCASSSGRTKNIQYFGAGTRLSVL.

This clonotype has a handful of counts. The chain links TRBV6-6 to TRBJ2-3; D is unresolved. The CDR3 consists of 14 residues. CDR1 MNHNY and CDR2 SVGAGI come from the germline V gene (reference sequence). V was pared by 4 bases and J by 9 bases, with 17 bases between. DNA of the CDR3: TGTGCCAGCAGTTTAGGAAGACCAGCCGGCACGCAGTATTTT. As protein: CASSLGRPAGTQYF.

The rearrangement links TRBV7-2 to TRBJ2-1; D is unresolved. The CDR3 extends over 11 amino acids. The V and J ends lost 5 bases and 10 bases respectively, with 9 bases between them. CDR1 is SGHTA and CDR2 is FQGNSA in the germline V gene. The CDR3 sequence: CASSRRGEQFF. The CDR3 DNA follows: TGTGCCAGCAGCCGTAGAGGCGAGCAGTTCTTC.

This clonotype was seen repeatedly, ten times or more. The CDR3 coding sequence is TGTGCCAGCAGCGCCCGACAGGGGGCCATGGGGGACATTCAGTACTTC. It translates to CASSARQGAMGDIQYF. This chain connects TRBV9 to TRBJ2-4; 10 bases are a match to TRBD1. Per germline, CDR1 SGDLS and CDR2 YYNGEE. Unmatched junction bases numbered 11, after V lost 3 bases and J lost 8 bases. The CDR3 is 16 amino acids.

V usage is TRBV19 and J usage is TRBJ2-7; the match to TRBD2 covers 12 bases. CDR3 length: 16 amino acids. V was pared by 4 bases and J by 7 bases, with 11 bases of the junction left unmatched. Germline V gives CDR1 LNHDA, CDR2 SQIVND (reference sequence). This CDR3 reads CASSTSSGRALGEQYF. In DNA form, the CDR3 reads TGTGCCAGTAGTACCTCTAGCGGGAGGGCCTTAGGGGAGCAGTACTTC.

This chain connects TRBV5-4 to TRBJ2-2, with TRBD2 as a possible D gene (5 bases). The germline CDR1 and CDR2 sequences are SGHNT and YYREEE (reference sequence). The V end lost 7 bases, the J end lost 3 bases, and 13 bases lay between the germline ends. The CDR3 is 14 residues long. CDR3 bases: TGTGCCAGCCAGACTATAGTTGACACCGGGGAGCTGTTTTTT. Encoded protein: CASQTIVDTGELFF.

A note on this clonotype: A much larger clone lies a single base off, so this may be a read error. The chain links TRBV20-1 to TRBJ2-3; the match to TRBD2 covers 9 bases. Unmatched junction bases numbered 7, after V lost 6 bases and J lost 3 bases. Germline V gene sequence: CDR1 DFQATT, CDR2 SNEGSKA (reference sequence). The CDR3 spans 14 residues. CDR3: CSARTSERTDTQYF. CDR3 sequence (DNA): TGCAGTGCCCGGACTAGCGAGAGAACAGATACGCAGTATTTT.

This clonotype was detected ten times or more. The chain uses TRBV6-2 or TRBV6-3 and TRBJ2-5, with 14 bases matching TRBD2. CDR1 MNHEY and CDR2 SVGEGT come from the germline V gene. This CDR3 comprises 16 residues. V was pared by 6 bases and J by 4 bases, with 7 bases of the junction left unmatched. The CDR3 DNA reads TGTGCCAGCAGACCCCCAGGACTAGCGGGAGGAGAGACCCAGTACTTC. It yields the protein CASRPPGLAGGETQYF.

The rearrangement joins TRBV18 to TRBJ2-6; D possibly matches TRBD1 or TRBD2 (5 bases each). Between the trimmed V and J ends, which lost 4 bases and 0 bases, there was a span of 16 bases. The CDR3 extends over 18 amino acids. Germline V CDR1 and CDR2: KGHSH, LQKENI. This CDR3 reads CASSHGTEGFSGANVLTF. CDR3 DNA sequence: TGTGCCAGCTCACACGGGACGGAAGGTTTCTCTGGGGCCAACGTCCTGACTTTC.

The sample holds a few counts of this clonotype. V is TRBV19 and J is TRBJ1-4, with D tentatively TRBD1 (5 bases). V lost 7 bases to trimming and J lost 5 bases, with 17 bases between them. CDR1 and CDR2 (germline): LNHDA, SQIVND (reference sequence). The CDR3 length is 15 residues. The CDR3 here is CASTTLGAWNEKLFF. Here the CDR3 DNA reads TGTGCCAGTACCACACTAGGGGCTTGGAATGAAAAACTGTTTTTT.

The table lists this clonotype with many counts. V usage is TRBV3-1 and J usage is TRBJ2-5; 8 bases align to TRBD2. Germline-derived CDR1 and CDR2 are LGHDT and YNNKEL (reference sequence). CDR3 size: 15 residues. The V and J ends lost 1 base and 4 bases, in that order; junction bases with no gene match: 5. CDR3 in DNA: TGTGCCAGCAGCCAAGGTGGCAGCGGGGGAGAGACCCAGTACTTC. Translating it yields CASSQGGSGGETQYF.

The chain links TRBV7-2 to TRBJ2-6; TRBD1 matches at 9 bases. This CDR3 has 18 residues. V shed 6 bases, J shed 0 bases, and the junction held 9 bases outside the gene matches. Germline V gene lookup returns CDR1 SGHTA and CDR2 FQGNSA. As DNA, the CDR3 is TGTGCCAGCAGTTCCAGACAGGGGGGACCCTCTGGGGCCAACGTCCTGACTTTC. It translates to CASSSRQGGPSGANVLTF.